The 26 T cell receptor beta chains below come from one sample, sequenced in a study of T cell responses to AZD1222 COVID-19 vaccine. Clones were sequenced by immunoSEQ multiplex PCR, and TCRdb holds only the in-frame ones, with some missing. This sample carries 100,000 to 150,000 clones, 70% to 90% of them seen once, and the ten largest clones take approximately 1.6%. Here the sequenced sample was peripheral blood, taken on day 0 of AZD1222 vaccination. The source of these receptors is an adult in good health.

This clone was counted a few times. The chain employs TRBV5-4 and TRBJ1-3; 9 nucleotides align to TRBD1. Losses at the gene ends were 0 bases for V and 1 base for J; bases not matched to a gene: 2. CDR1 is SGHNT, CDR2 YYREEE, per germline (reference sequence). CDR3 length: 16 residues. Here the CDR3 DNA reads TGTGCCAGCAGCTTGGGGGACAGGGTGTCTGGAAACACCATATATTTT. This sequence encodes CASSLGDRVSGNTIYF.

V and J are TRBV11-3 and TRBJ2-2; D possibly corresponds to TRBD2 (6 bases). Trimming took 3 bases from V and 2 from J, leaving 10 bases between them. The CDR3 loop spans 15 amino acids. The germline V gene encodes CDR1 SGHNT and CDR2 YENEEA. The CDR3: CASSLVGGNTGELFF. The CDR3 DNA follows: TGTGCCAGCAGCTTGGTCGGGGGAAACACCGGGGAGCTGTTTTTT.

This chain links TRBV19 with TRBJ2-2; 8 bases match TRBD1. CDR3 size: 14 residues. Germline V gene data show CDR1 as LNHDA and CDR2 as SQIVND (reference sequence). V trimming: 3 bases; J trimming: 3 bases; junction bases outside the gene matches: 0. The CDR3, as DNA: TGTGCCAGTAGTATGGGACAGGACACCGGGGAGCTGTTTTTT. Translating gives CASSMGQDTGELFF.

Points on this clone: Germline and junction disagree at one end, which may indicate a read error. The chain combines TRBV7-9 with TRBJ2-3; TRBD2 aligns across 11 bases. This CDR3 is 15 amino acids long. Germline values: CDR1 SEHNR, CDR2 FQNEAQ (reference sequence). CDR3 region: CATSRDSGRADTQYF. The CDR3, as DNA: TGTGCCACCAGCCGGGATAGCGGGAGGGCAGATACGCAGTATTTT.

V gene TRBV4-1 combines with J gene TRBJ1-5, with D maybe TRBD1 (6 bases). This CDR3 region has 20 residues. V gave up 4 bases and J gave up 5 bases, with 30 bases separating them. Germline assignment: CDR1 MGHRA and CDR2 YSYEKL. CDR3 loop: CASSPIGGRGNRFGDQPQHF. The CDR3 DNA reads as TGCGCCAGCAGCCCAATCGGTGGCAGGGGAAACCGCTTTGGAGATCAGCCCCAGCATTTT.

This clone appeared once. This chain connects TRBV2 to TRBJ1-5, with D tentatively TRBD1 (6 bases). This CDR3 region has 16 residues. The V gene's germline CDR1 is SNHLY and CDR2 FYNNEI. Trimming left V 6 bases short and J 3 bases short, with 18 bases between. This CDR3 reads CASRDHIQGFNQPQHF. The CDR3 nucleotides are TGTGCCAGCAGGGACCACATACAGGGCTTCAATCAGCCCCAGCATTTT.

This clone showed up many times. The chain links TRBV11-3 to TRBJ2-1; 11 positions agree with TRBD2. The trim removed 4 bases at V and 2 bases at J, leaving 10 bases unmatched. CDR3 length equals 18 residues. Per germline, CDR1 SGHNT and CDR2 YENEEA. CDR3 nucleotide sequence: TGTGCCAGCAGCTCCCCGGCCGTGACTAGCGGGACCTACAATGAGCAGTTCTTC. Protein sequence: CASSSPAVTSGTYNEQFF.

The rearrangement uses TRBV19 and TRBJ2-1; TRBD1 agrees at 7 bases. CDR3 length: 14 amino acids. The germline gives CDR1 LNHDA, CDR2 SQIVND (reference sequence). The trim removed 5 bases at V and 3 bases at J, leaving 4 bases unmatched. CDR3 in amino acids: CASSRTGNYNEQFF. In DNA form, the CDR3 reads TGTGCCAGTAGTCGGACAGGAAACTACAATGAGCAGTTCTTC.

The chain combines TRBV10-3 with TRBJ1-3, with TRBD1 identical over 9 bases. The CDR3 is made up of 15 amino acids. V was clipped by 6 bases and J by 2 bases; unmatched bases: 5. Per germline, CDR1 ENHRY and CDR2 SYGVKD. Written as DNA, the CDR3 is TGTGCCATCAGCGGACAGGGGAAGACTGGAAACACCATATATTTT. Translating it yields CAISGQGKTGNTIYF.

The chain is built from TRBV10-3 and TRBJ2-1; D call uncertain. CDR3 length: 15 residues. Germline values: CDR1 ENHRY, CDR2 SYGVKD. The V end lost 4 bases, the J end lost 5 bases, and 15 bases lay between the germline ends. CDR3 in amino acids: CAISALVRANNEQFF. DNA for the CDR3: TGTGCCATCAGTGCTCTAGTTAGGGCGAACAATGAGCAGTTCTTC.

The gene calls are TRBV5-6 and TRBJ1-6, with no clear D. Trimming cost V 0 bases and J 4 bases, with 11 bases left between them. Germline lookup yields CDR1 SGHDT and CDR2 YYEEEE. The CDR3 extends over 16 amino acids. The CDR3 bases are TGTGCCAGCAGCTTGGTCGGTGGGCAGTATAATTCACCCCTCCACTTT. Translating it yields CASSLVGGQYNSPLHF. Complete variable domain (other parts from reference TRBV5-6 and TRBJ1-6): DAGVTQSPTHLIKTRGQQVTLRCSPKSGHDTVSWYQQALGQGPQFIFQYYEEEERQRGNFPDRFSGHQFPNYSSELNVNALLLGDSALYLCASSLVGGQYNSPLHFGNGTRLTVT.

V and J are TRBV30 and TRBJ2-7, with D perhaps given as TRBD1 or TRBD2 (6 bases each). Germline-derived CDR1 and CDR2 are GTSNPN and SVGIG (reference sequence). The CDR3 spans 14 residues. Trimming took 1 base from V and 6 from J, leaving 16 bases between them. CDR3 sequence reads: CAWSEGGPAAEQYF. The CDR3 DNA sequence: TGTGCCTGGAGTGAGGGGGGCCCGGCGGCCGAGCAGTACTTC.

In its sample, this clone was seen once. The CDR3 loop is CASSLDSGLSKAFF. The CDR3 bases are TGCGCCAGCAGCTTGGATTCGGGGCTCAGCAAAGCTTTCTTT. V usage is TRBV5-1 and J usage is TRBJ1-1, with D tentatively TRBD1 (5 bases). This CDR3 has 14 amino acids. V was pared by 0 bases and J by 9 bases, with 15 bases between. Germline CDR1 is SGHRS and CDR2 is YFSETQ.

This clone was counted only a few times. The rearrangement uses TRBV15 and TRBJ2-2; 7 bases fit TRBD1. There are 15 residues in the CDR3. The germline V gene encodes CDR1 LNHNV and CDR2 YYDKDF (reference sequence). J gave up 2 bases and V 5 bases, and 5 bases lay outside the gene matches. CDR3: CATSGGQPNTGELFF. CDR3 coding DNA: TGTGCCACCAGCGGGGGACAGCCTAACACCGGGGAGCTGTTTTTT.

In DNA, the CDR3 is TGTGCCAGCAGTGCCCCCCCAGGGAGGGCAGAGACCCAGTACTTC. Amino acids: CASSAPPGRAETQYF. The V call is TRBV6-2 or TRBV6-3, the J call TRBJ2-5, with 7 bases that match TRBD2. CDR1 is MNHEY, CDR2 SVGEGT, per germline. V shed 5 bases, J shed 4 bases, and the junction held 10 bases outside the gene matches. This CDR3 is 15 amino acids long.

Only one count was recorded for this clone. This chain connects TRBV5-4 to TRBJ1-2; possibly TRBD1 for D (5 bases). V was shortened by 5 bases and J by 6 bases, with 8 bases between the two germline ends. CDR3 size: 11 residues. Germline values: CDR1 SGHNT, CDR2 YYREEE (reference sequence). The CDR3 here is CASRKQDGYTF. DNA for the CDR3: TGTGCCAGCAGAAAACAGGATGGCTACACCTTC.

CDR3 DNA sequence: TGTGCCAGCAGCCCCAATACGACCCAGTACTTC. This codes for CASSPNTTQYF. The J gene is TRBJ2-5, the V gene TRBV14; D unresolved. The CDR3 loop spans 11 amino acids. CDR1 and CDR2 from the germline V gene are SGHDN and FVKESK. V was shortened by 4 bases and J by 7 bases, with 7 bases between the two germline ends.

V gene TRBV30 combines with J gene TRBJ1-5; 10 bases are shared with TRBD1. CDR3 size: 16 residues. The germline V gene has CDR1 GTSNPN and CDR2 SVGIG (reference sequence). V was clipped by 2 bases and J by 5 bases; unmatched bases: 9. Here the CDR3 DNA reads TGTGCCTGGAGTTCCTCTCTGACAGGGGGCCATCAGCCCCAGCATTTT. Its translation is CAWSSSLTGGHQPQHF.

Points on this clone: At one end, the junction sequence differs from germline, possibly due to a read error. This sequence joins TRBV18 and TRBJ2-2; 9 nucleotides align to TRBD1. CDR1 is KGHSH, CDR2 LQKENI, per germline. This CDR3 is built from 15 residues. The CDR3 coding sequence is TGTGCCAGCTCATCGGGACAGGGAAACAACGGGGAGCTGTTTTTT. This codes for CASSSGQGNNGELFF.

The rearrangement uses TRBV10-3 and TRBJ2-7, with D perhaps given as TRBD1 or TRBD2 (5 bases each). V shed 6 bases and J shed 6 bases, with 15 bases lying between them. CDR3 length equals 13 residues. CDR1 is ENHRY, CDR2 SYGVKD, per germline. The CDR3 bases are TGTGCCATCAGCCGGGACGGTCCTCGCGAGCAGTACTTC. This encodes CAISRDGPREQYF.

The chain links TRBV6-5 to TRBJ1-5; maybe TRBD1 (6 bases). The CDR3 extends over 15 amino acids. Looked up from germline, CDR1 is MNHEY and CDR2 is SVGAGI. Trimming stripped 6 bases from V and 5 bases from J, with 17 bases between. CDR3 DNA sequence: TGTGCCAGCAGAGTACAGGGATTGACGGATCAGCCCCAGCATTTT. Amino acid sequence: CASRVQGLTDQPQHF.

The CDR3 DNA reads as TGTGCCAGCTCACCAGGGAGCGGGGTATACAATGAGCAGTTCTTC. It specifies CASSPGSGVYNEQFF. The V call is TRBV18, the J call TRBJ2-1; TRBD2 agrees at 7 bases. The CDR3 runs to 15 residues. CDR1 and CDR2 (germline): KGHSH, LQKENI. Germline trimming cut 2 bases from V and 4 bases from J; bases unmatched to any gene: 5.

V usage is TRBV18 and J usage is TRBJ1-1; TRBD1 matches at 8 bases. J lost 6 bases, V lost 6 bases, and 6 bases had no gene match. The germline gives CDR1 KGHSH, CDR2 LQKENI. The CDR3 has 13 amino acids. The CDR3 region has the DNA TGTGCCAGCTCCGGGACAGGCGATTCTGAAGCTTTCTTT. This sequence encodes CASSGTGDSEAFF.

The CDR3 protein is CAWAARGNQPQHF. The CDR3, as DNA: TGTGCCTGGGCGGCGCGGGGAAACCAGCCCCAGCATTTT. The rearrangement joins TRBV30 to TRBJ1-5; no reliable D call. CDR3 length equals 13 residues. CDR1 and CDR2 from the germline V gene are GTSNPN and SVGIG (reference sequence). V lost 5 bases and J lost 7, with 15 bases in between. The full variable domain, in which reference TRBV30 and TRBJ1-5 provide the parts outside the CDR3, is SQTIHQWPATLVQPVGSPLSLECTVEGTSNPNLYWYRQAAGRGLQLLFYSVGIGQISSEVPQNLSASRPQDRQFILSSKKLLLSDSGFYLCAWAARGNQPQHFGDGTRLSIL.

The V and J genes are TRBV18 and TRBJ1-1; 7 bases align to TRBD1. V shed 3 bases and J 4 bases; nucleotides not matched to a gene: 5. Germline lookup yields CDR1 KGHSH and CDR2 LQKENI. The CDR3 is 14 amino acids. This CDR3 reads CASSPTGASTEAFF. The CDR3 bases are TGTGCCAGCTCACCCACAGGGGCGAGCACTGAAGCTTTCTTT.

The rearrangement joins TRBV19 to TRBJ2-3, with TRBD1 matching over 10 bases. The CDR3 runs to 16 residues. CDR1 and CDR2 (germline): LNHDA, SQIVND (reference sequence). V dropped 7 bases and J dropped 2; count of bases not matched to a gene: 9. The CDR3 DNA sequence: TGTGCCAGTACCCCCCCCGGGACAGGGGACACAGATACGCAGTATTTT. Translation gives CASTPPGTGDTDTQYF. Combining the CDR3 with reference TRBV19 and TRBJ2-3 gives the whole variable domain DGGITQSPKYLFRKEGQNVTLSCEQNLNHDAMYWYRQDPGQGLRLIYYSQIVNDFQKGDIAEGYSVSREKKESFPLTVTSAQKNPTAFYLCASTPPGTGDTDTQYFGPGTRLTVL.